These 19 T cell receptor beta chains came from one sample sequenced in a study of shared clonotypes between healthy human individuals (dated by TCRdb to 2020 to 2022). The receptor library was made with the immunoSEQ multiplex PCR assay. TCRdb holds this immuneACCESS table with in-frame rearrangements only. Some clones are missing; in checked studies, unresolved V genes explain under half, and the rest has no known cause. The sample table holds around 2.5 million clones, of which 90% to 95% were seen once. Approximately 0.37% of the sample rests with the top ten. Input material: naive CD4+ T cells from PBMCs. What the cell subset or site label conveys for this sample: CD45RA+ positively selected. These receptors came from a man aged 18 to 29 in good health. Some clones in this sample may be carry-over from other donors' samples.

The V and J genes are TRBV27 and TRBJ2-2; D tentatively fits TRBD1 or TRBD2 (5 bases each). Trimming removed 3 bases from V and 6 bases from J, with 20 bases in between. This CDR3 has 17 residues. Looked up from germline, CDR1 is MNHEY and CDR2 is SMNVEV (reference sequence). CDR3 nucleotides: TGTGCCAGCAGTTTCGCCGGGACCCCAAGGAAGGCCGGGGAGCTGTTTTTT. Protein: CASSFAGTPRKAGELFF.

This clone was observed once. The genes are TRBV18 and TRBJ2-7, with D perhaps TRBD2 (7 bases). V shed 3 bases and J shed 6 bases, with 18 bases lying between them. CDR1 is KGHSH and CDR2 is LQKENI in the germline V gene. This CDR3 spans 15 amino acids. CDR3 sequence reads: CASSPAGARGSEQYF. The DNA for the CDR3 is TGTGCCAGCTCACCGGCGGGGGCGCGGGGGTCCGAGCAGTACTTC.

This clone was seen once. The V and J genes are TRBV28 and TRBJ2-5; tentatively, D is TRBD1 (6 bases). The V end was cut by 4 bases, the J end by 1 base, with 22 bases between. This CDR3 has 18 amino acids. From germline, CDR1 is MDHEN and CDR2 SYDVKM. CDR3 sequence reads: CASSSRPLLNRAQETQYF. The CDR3 DNA follows: TGTGCCAGCAGTTCTAGACCCTTATTAAACAGGGCCCAAGAGACCCAGTACTTC.

The chain recombines TRBV6-5 with TRBJ1-1; D is undetermined. Germline-derived CDR1 and CDR2 are MNHEY and SVGAGI. The germline V and J ends were trimmed by 8 bases and 1 base, with 14 bases remaining between them. This CDR3 comprises 14 residues. CDR3 nucleotide sequence: TGTGCCAGCTCACTACGTGGGAAGAACACTGAAGCTTTCTTT. Protein product: CASSLRGKNTEAFF.

A remark on this clone: The same CDR3 is also encoded by other DNA sequences in this sample. This chain uses TRBV27 with TRBJ1-2, with D maybe TRBD1 (6 bases). Germline lookup yields CDR1 MNHEY and CDR2 SMNVEV (reference sequence). Trimming left V 6 bases short and J 3 bases short, with 11 bases between. The CDR3 length is 13 residues. This CDR3 reads CASSLRGYYGYTF. The CDR3 region has the DNA TGTGCCAGCAGCCTAAGGGGGTACTATGGCTACACCTTC.

This chain links TRBV5-1 with TRBJ2-7; 11 bases agree with TRBD1. Germline-derived CDR1 and CDR2 are SGHRS and YFSETQ. Losses at the gene ends were 3 bases for V and 5 bases for J; bases not matched to a gene: 13. The CDR3 is 17 amino acids. CDR3 nucleotide sequence: TGCGCCAGCAGCTCGCCGGCGGGGGACAGGGGGAATAACGAGCAGTACTTC. It codes for CASSSPAGDRGNNEQYF.

The chain couples TRBV25-1 to TRBJ1-1, with 7 bases fitting TRBD1. The germline V gene encodes CDR1 MGHDK and CDR2 SYGVNS. This CDR3 has 15 residues. The junction had 8 bases not matched to a gene; V was cut back by 4 bases and J by 3 bases. This CDR3 is CASSGRQGWDTEAFF. In DNA, the CDR3 is TGTGCCAGCAGTGGGCGACAGGGTTGGGACACTGAAGCTTTCTTT.

This chain links TRBV18 with TRBJ2-1; D remains unclear. This CDR3 contains 13 residues. The germline gives CDR1 KGHSH, CDR2 LQKENI. Trimming removed 1 base from V and 4 bases from J, with 5 bases in between. CDR3 loop: CASSPLQYNEQFF. DNA for the CDR3: TGTGCCAGCTCACCACTACAGTACAATGAGCAGTTCTTC.

This chain joins TRBV9 and TRBJ1-1; 9 positions agree with TRBD1. Looked up from germline, CDR1 is SGDLS and CDR2 is YYNGEE. This CDR3 is 13 amino acids long. After removal of 4 bases from V and 12 bases from J, the junction contained 10 bases not matched to a gene. CDR3 sequence reads: CASSPRAGTGTFF. DNA for the CDR3: TGTGCCAGCAGCCCACGAGCCGGGACAGGGACTTTCTTT.

This chain connects TRBV29-1 to TRBJ2-5, with D possibly being TRBD2 (5 bases). There are 12 residues in the CDR3. Trimming removed 1 base from V and 5 bases from J, with 8 bases in between. The germline V gene encodes CDR1 SQVTM and CDR2 ANQGSEA. The CDR3 reads CSVEGKRETQYF. The CDR3 DNA reads as TGCAGCGTTGAAGGAAAGCGGGAGACCCAGTACTTC.

This chain connects TRBV10-3 to TRBJ1-5; 7 bases fit TRBD1. Unmatched junction bases numbered 7, after V lost 4 bases and J lost 7 bases. Per germline, CDR1 ENHRY and CDR2 SYGVKD. The CDR3 contains 14 residues. The chain's CDR3 is CAISGEQGWQPQHF. The CDR3 DNA reads as TGTGCCATCAGTGGGGAACAGGGGTGGCAGCCCCAGCATTTT.

CDR3 sequence: CARPRCGTDTQYF. The CDR3 nucleotides are TGTGCCAGGCCGAGGTGTGGCACAGATACGCAGTATTTT. The J gene is TRBJ2-3, the V gene TRBV9; D unresolved. The CDR3 contains 13 residues. Trimming took off 8 bases at V and 1 base at J, with 11 bases between the two ends. The germline gives CDR1 SGDLS, CDR2 YYNGEE.

Remarks on this clone: A much larger clone sits a single nucleotide away, making a read error possible. This sample also contains other DNA sequences that code for the same CDR3. The chain recombines TRBV18 with TRBJ1-1, with TRBD1 matching over 7 bases. This CDR3 is built from 13 residues. CDR1 KGHSH and CDR2 LQKENI come from the germline V gene. V dropped 3 bases and J dropped 4; count of bases not matched to a gene: 2. CDR3 bases: TGTGCCAGCTCACCGGGACAGACCACTGAAGCTTTCTTT. It yields the protein CASSPGQTTEAFF.

The chain joins TRBV6-5 to TRBJ2-1; TRBD2 aligns across 8 bases. The length of the CDR3 is 16 residues. CDR1 MNHEY and CDR2 SVGAGI come from the germline V gene. With 3 bases clipped from V and 7 bases from J, the junction kept 11 bases outside the gene matches. The CDR3 DNA reads as TGTGCCAGCAGTTATAACGGAGCGGGAGATGCGAATGAGCAGTTCTTC. Its protein is CASSYNGAGDANEQFF.

The chain recombines TRBV5-1 with TRBJ1-2; D gene ambiguous. The CDR3 has 15 residues. Trimming took off 7 bases at V and 0 bases at J, with 16 bases between the two ends. Germline loops: CDR1 SGHRS, CDR2 YFSETQ. CDR3 sequence: CASRSPQDPNYGYTF. The CDR3 nucleotides are TGCGCCAGCCGTAGCCCGCAGGACCCTAACTATGGCTACACCTTC.

Concerning this clone itself: The sample contains more than one DNA sequence encoding this CDR3. The chain joins TRBV2 to TRBJ1-2; D gene unclear. CDR1 and CDR2 from the germline V gene are SNHLY and FYNNEI. The CDR3 is 12 amino acids. The V and J ends lost 6 bases and 4 bases respectively, with 9 bases between them. CDR3 in amino acids: CASSEGFYGYTF. CDR3 DNA sequence: TGTGCCAGCAGCGAGGGATTCTATGGCTACACCTTC.

The V gene is TRBV11-1, the J gene TRBJ2-7; D gene unclear. CDR1 is SGHAT, CDR2 FQDESV, per germline (reference sequence). V lost 1 base and J 9 bases, leaving 10 bases between the germline ends. This CDR3 has 12 amino acids. The CDR3 is CASSLGSARQYF. In DNA, the CDR3 is TGTGCCAGCAGCTTAGGTTCGGCAAGGCAGTACTTC.

This chain links TRBV11-2 with TRBJ1-1; D perhaps matches TRBD1 (5 bases). V shed 5 bases and J shed 5 bases, with 18 bases lying between them. The CDR3 is 15 amino acids. Germline-derived CDR1 and CDR2 are SGHAT and FQNNGV. DNA of the CDR3: TGTGCCAGCAGCAACGGTGGGGCGGGACGAACTGAAGCTTTCTTT. Translation gives CASSNGGAGRTEAFF.

V is TRBV7-3 and J is TRBJ2-2, with D possibly matching TRBD2 (5 bases). This CDR3 is built from 18 residues. Trimming shortened V by 5 bases and J by 0 bases, and 19 bases separated the two germline ends. The V gene's germline CDR1 is SGHTA and CDR2 FQGTGA. The CDR3: CASSPTSQRAANTGELFF. The DNA of the CDR3 is TGTGCCAGCAGCCCTACCTCCCAGAGGGCAGCGAACACCGGGGAGCTGTTTTTT.